This TCR beta chain originates from a study of blood T cell repertoires in COVID-19. At the level of the study: The analysed material was cDNA or gDNA that came from T cells, B-cell-depleted T cells, or PBMCs.

With V trimmed by 6 bases and J by 2 bases, 18 bases remained unmatched. In germline, CDR1 is MDHEN, CDR2 SYDVKM. This CDR3 is 20 amino acids long. In the study's own analysis: Estimation of nucleated cell counts relied on the amplification of reference gene primers. Clones were read by immunoSEQ multiplex PCR, and TCRdb kept only the in-frame ones, dropping some. D and trimming come from the DNA, and the V and J calls and clone size come from that table. The data hold 120,000 to 150,000 clones, with around nine tenths observed a single time. The sequence came from a human donor in a cohort sampled during active COVID-19. The sequenced material came from peripheral blood. The rearrangement links TRBV28 to TRBJ1-3; 11 bases map to TRBD1. Here the CDR3 DNA reads TGTGCCAGCAGCTCCTTAAAGGACAGGGGGCCTCGGTTGGCTGGAAACACCATATATTTT. Translation gives CASSSLKDRGPRLAGNTIYF.